This paragraph covers one T cell receptor beta chain sequence. Random hexamers were used to reverse transcribe an amount of about 0.45 to 1 ug RNA. A single record per CDR3 protein comes from TCRdb applying MiXCR to the immunoSEQ multiplex PCR reads. Among 130,000 to 150,000 distinct CDR3 sequences listed, approximately 94% were seen once. The data were taken from a study of CD8 T cells in Susac syndrome. Sequenced sample: CD4+ T cells from PBMCs. The sequence was collected from a human donor in good health.

CDR3 protein: CSASPGQQNTEAFF. In nucleotides, the CDR3 is TGCAGTGCCTCCCCGGGACAACAGAACACTGAAGCTTTCTTT. V and J are TRBV20-1 and TRBJ1-1, with D possibly being TRBD1 (6 bases). V was cut by 6 bases and J by 1 base, with 15 bases left in between. CDR1 DFQATT and CDR2 SNEGSKA come from the germline V gene (reference sequence). The CDR3 runs to 14 residues.